A selection of T cell receptor beta chains follows, all from one sample in a study of Ad26.COV2.S vaccination and SARS-CoV-2 variants. Sequencing was performed with immunoSEQ multiplex PCR; in TCRdb, only in-frame clones are kept and a portion is missing. The repertoire holds about 480,000 clones, approximately 88% seen once, with roughly 12% in the top ten. This specimen consisted of peripheral blood, obtained in a trial of Ad26.COV2.S vaccine versus placebo. The receptors were sampled from a person aged 18 to 65 who received the Ad26.COV2.S COVID-19 vaccine or a placebo. CDR3s include the opening cysteine and the closing phenylalanine or tryptophan. A D gene is named only where the DNA matches it firmly. Rows may omit the clone size; those that give it use once, few, many or a size class.

-	TRBV30	-	TRBJ2-1	CAWSVLVHGEQFF	TGTGCCTGGAGTGTACTTGTCCATGGTGAGCAGTTCTTC
-	TRBV12-3/TRBV12-4	-	TRBJ2-2	CASSLGTGELFF	TGTGCCAGCAGTTTGGGGACCGGGGAGCTGTTTTTT
TRBD2	TRBV5-1	-	TRBJ2-1	CASSSSTSGINEQFF	TGCGCCAGCAGCTCCTCCACTAGCGGGATCAATGAGCAGTTCTTC
TRBD1	TRBV14	-	TRBJ2-4	CASRRSRDSLAKNIQYF	TGTGCCAGCAGGCGGAGCCGGGACAGTCTAGCCAAAAACATTCAGTACTTC
TRBD1	TRBV28	-	TRBJ2-1	CASSETGTGDEQFF	TGTGCCAGCAGTGAGACAGGGACCGGGGATGAGCAGTTCTTC
-	TRBV18	-	TRBJ2-3	CASGGRVEDTQYF	TGTGCCAGCGGAGGGCGGGTAGAAGATACGCAGTATTTT
TRBD2	TRBV7-2	-	TRBJ2-1	CASSLASGAYNEQFF	TGTGCCAGCAGCTTGGCTAGCGGGGCTTACAATGAGCAGTTCTTC
-	TRBV6-6	few	TRBJ2-5	CASSYGKETQYF	TGTGCCAGCAGTTATGGGAAAGAGACCCAGTACTTC
-	TRBV11-2	-	TRBJ2-1	CASSLVGETSSYNEQFF	TGTGCCAGCAGCTTAGTGGGAGAGACGAGCTCCTACAATGAGCAGTTCTTC
-	TRBV28	-	TRBJ2-3	CASSPAATQYF	TGTGCCAGCAGCCCGGCGGCTACCCAGTATTTT
-	TRBV2	-	TRBJ2-7	CASGESSYEQYF	TGTGCCAGCGGAGAAAGCTCCTACGAGCAGTACTTC
TRBD1	TRBV30	-	TRBJ2-1	CASQPRGLANEQFF	TGTGCCTCACAACCCAGGGGGCTAGCTAATGAGCAGTTCTTC
TRBD1	TRBV6-5	-	TRBJ2-1	CASAGTGLLGEQFF	TGTGCCAGCGCCGGGACAGGGTTACTTGGTGAGCAGTTCTTC
TRBD2	TRBV7-2	-	TRBJ2-1	CASSLIGAGEGNEQFF	TGTGCCAGCAGCTTAATTGGAGCCGGGGAGGGTAATGAGCAGTTCTTC
-	TRBV27	-	TRBJ2-5	CASSLRFQETQYF	TGTGCCAGCAGTTTGAGGTTTCAGGAGACCCAGTACTTC
-	TRBV6-6	-	TRBJ1-6	CASGGGVPLHF	TGTGCCAGCGGGGGGGGAGTCCCCCTCCACTTT
-	TRBV5-1	once	TRBJ2-5	CASSLAGGTQYF	TGCGCCAGCAGCTTGGCTGGTGGGACCCAGTACTTC
-	TRBV7-2	-	TRBJ2-7	CASSLAQGTYEQYF	TGTGCCAGCAGCTTAGCGCAAGGTACCTACGAGCAGTACTTC
-	TRBV12-3/TRBV12-4	-	TRBJ2-1	CASSFRDEQFF	TGTGCCAGCAGTTTTCGCGACGAGCAGTTCTTC
-	TRBV6-1	-	TRBJ2-7	CASSEGSTYEQYF	TGTGCCAGCAGTGAAGGATCGACCTACGAGCAGTACTTC
-	TRBV6-4	-	TRBJ2-3	CASSVDLFTDTQYF	TGTGCCAGCAGTGTGGACTTATTCACAGATACGCAGTATTTT
TRBD2	TRBV11-2	-	TRBJ2-7	CASSLEGTSGYEQYF	TGTGCCAGCAGCTTAGAAGGGACTAGCGGCTACGAGCAGTACTTC
-	TRBV7-2	-	TRBJ1-5	CASSVGPGNQPQHF	TGTGCCAGCAGCGTAGGCCCTGGCAATCAGCCCCAGCATTTT
TRBD2	TRBV30	-	TRBJ2-1	CAWSFPGLAGTEQFF	TGTGCCTGGAGTTTCCCGGGACTAGCGGGAACTGAGCAGTTCTTC
TRBD2	TRBV7-8	-	TRBJ2-3	CASSSFPPPAGRLGDTQYF	TGTGCCAGCAGTTCCTTCCCCCCTCCAGCGGGACGGCTGGGGGATACGCAGTATTTT
-	TRBV21-1	-	TRBJ2-7	CASSKLRGASGSYEQYF	TGTGCCAGCAGCAAGCTCCGTGGTGCTAGCGGGTCCTACGAGCAGTACTTC
-	TRBV15	-	TRBJ2-7	CATSRRGAYEQYF	TGTGCCACCAGCAGAAGAGGTGCCTACGAGCAGTACTTC
TRBD2	TRBV9	once	TRBJ2-7	CASSSSSGREQYF	TGTGCCAGCAGCTCCTCCAGCGGGAGGGAGCAGTACTTC
TRBD1	TRBV19	-	TRBJ1-2	CASSPRQGVGYTF	TGTGCCAGTAGTCCGCGACAGGGTGTTGGCTACACCTTC
TRBD2	TRBV6-5	once	TRBJ2-3	CASADPGLAIDTQYF	TGTGCCAGCGCTGACCCGGGACTAGCGATAGATACGCAGTATTTT
-	TRBV6-4	-	TRBJ1-5	CASSVEQGQPQHF	TGTGCCAGCAGTGTAGAGCAGGGTCAGCCCCAGCATTTT
-	TRBV11-2	-	TRBJ2-7	CASSLDEGRRDYEQYF	TGTGCCAGCAGCTTAGATGAGGGCAGAAGGGACTACGAGCAGTACTTC
-	TRBV19	-	TRBJ2-7	CASSMGNSYAQYF	TGTGCCAGTAGTATGGGGAATTCCTACGCGCAGTACTTC
-	TRBV27	-	TRBJ2-7	CASSTLRQATFSYEQYF	TGTGCCAGCAGTACGTTACGACAGGCGACCTTCTCCTACGAGCAGTACTTC
-	TRBV29-1	-	TRBJ1-1	CSVEDSGGGGEAFF	TGCAGCGTTGAAGATAGCGGCGGAGGTGGTGAAGCTTTCTTT
TRBD1	TRBV27	-	TRBJ2-7	CASSFFHSGQPTYEQYF	TGTGCCAGCAGTTTCTTCCACTCGGGACAGCCAACCTACGAGCAGTACTTC
-	TRBV7-2	few	TRBJ1-5	CASSPGRRQPQHF	TGTGCCAGCAGCCCCGGGAGGAGGCAGCCCCAGCATTTT
TRBD1	TRBV2	-	TRBJ2-3	CASSATGGITDTQYF	TGTGCCAGCAGTGCGACAGGGGGCATCACAGATACGCAGTATTTT
TRBD1	TRBV29-1	-	TRBJ1-1	CSLTRMDRVSGTEAFF	TGCAGCTTGACTAGAATGGACAGGGTATCAGGAACTGAAGCTTTCTTT
-	TRBV21-1	-	TRBJ2-1	CASSKKGRPGTSGRYNEQFF	TGTGCCAGCAGCAAGAAGGGTCGACCCGGGACTAGCGGGAGATACAATGAGCAGTTCTTC
-	TRBV30	-	TRBJ2-2	CAFRGEVNTGELFF	TGTGCCTTTAGAGGGGAGGTGAACACCGGGGAGCTGTTTTTT
-	TRBV12-3/TRBV12-4	-	TRBJ2-1	CASSLGQLGEQFF	TGTGCCAGCAGCCTCGGACAGTTAGGAGAGCAGTTCTTC
TRBD1	TRBV2	-	TRBJ2-3	CASSDRGRDTQYF	TGTGCCAGCAGTGACAGGGGGAGAGATACGCAGTATTTT
TRBD2	TRBV29-1	-	TRBJ2-7	CSVAQIAGVDEQYF	TGCAGCGTTGCGCAAATAGCGGGAGTCGACGAGCAGTACTTC
TRBD2	TRBV20-1	-	TRBJ2-1	CSASSLAGVREQFF	TGCAGTGCTAGTTCCTTAGCGGGGGTCCGTGAGCAGTTCTTC
TRBD2	TRBV11-2	-	TRBJ2-3	CASSSVAGEEDTQYF	TGTGCCAGCAGCTCAGTAGCGGGAGAGGAAGATACGCAGTATTTT
-	TRBV9	-	TRBJ2-3	CASSVSGSSTDTQYF	TGTGCCAGCAGCGTAAGCGGTTCTAGCACAGATACGCAGTATTTT